The 5 T cell receptor beta chains reported below all come from one sample, sequenced in a study of T cells after yellow fever vaccination. One entry per CDR3 protein, called by TCRdb with MiXCR from the 5' RACE reads. Found here are some 260,000 distinct CDR3 sequences, about 5.2% of them singletons; the top ten hold roughly 3.3%. The starting material was CD4+ T cells sorted from PBMCs, obtained on the day of the yellow fever booster vaccination. The receptors stem from a man younger than 35 who received the YFV17D yellow fever vaccine.

This clonotype was seen ten or more times. V is TRBV7-2 and J is TRBJ1-5; D unresolved. V lost 3 bases to trimming and J lost 2 bases, with 14 bases between them. The CDR3 spans 16 residues. The V gene's germline CDR1 is SGHTA and CDR2 FQGNSA. The CDR3 DNA sequence: TGTGCCAGCAGCTTTGCCAGTTCGGACCGCAATCAGCCCCAGCATTTT. Protein sequence: CASSFASSDRNQPQHF.

The table lists this clonotype with a few counts. CDR3 residues: CASGRESGLGNTIYF. For the CDR3, the DNA is TGTGCCAGCGGGAGGGAAAGTGGTCTGGGAAACACCATATATTTT. V is TRBV21-1 and J is TRBJ1-3. TRBV21-1 is a pseudogene segment. The CDR3 is made up of 15 amino acids.

This clonotype appeared a single time. This chain connects TRBV2 to TRBJ2-7; no clear D. The CDR3 is 13 amino acids. V lost 4 bases and J lost 2, with 9 bases in between. Germline CDR1 SNHLY, CDR2 FYNNEI. The CDR3 loop reads CASSVSPAYEQYF. In DNA, the CDR3 is TGTGCCAGCAGTGTGTCCCCGGCCTACGAGCAGTACTTC.

The table lists this clonotype with a few counts. The J gene is TRBJ1-2, the V gene TRBV6-1; D is ambiguous. Germline CDR1 MNHNS, CDR2 SASEGT. The length of the CDR3 is 13 residues. Trimming pared 3 bases from V and 5 bases from J, leaving 10 bases between. The CDR3 protein is CASSDIGKYGYTF. CDR3 in DNA: TGTGCCAGCAGTGATATAGGAAAATATGGCTACACCTTC.

This clonotype was seen ten or more times. The chain carries TRBV5-1 and TRBJ1-2, with 9 bases fitting TRBD1. The V gene's germline CDR1 is SGHRS and CDR2 YFSETQ. Trimming removed 0 bases from V and 4 bases from J; junction bases left unmatched: 1. The CDR3 length is 14 residues. CDR3 region: CASSLEGQGYGYTF. As DNA, the CDR3 is TGCGCCAGCAGCTTGGAGGGACAGGGCTATGGCTACACCTTC.